These 17 T cell receptor beta chains share one sample of origin, sequenced in a study of T cells in Graves' hyperthyroidism and ophthalmopathy. Amplified TCR beta CDR3 regions came from RNA transcripts. RT-PCR in the first round (using the HTBI primer set) targeted the TCR CDR3. TCRdb reanalysed the multiplex PCR reads using MiXCR and keeps one entry per CDR3 protein. The sample shows approximately 530,000 distinct CDR3 sequences, over 15% of them seen only once. The sample taken for sequencing was blood. All receptors derive from a woman aged 18 to 35 with Graves' hyperthyroidism.

This clonotype was found a few times. The chain joins TRBV19 to TRBJ1-4; the D is unclear. Per the germline V gene, CDR1 is LNHDA and CDR2 is SQIVND (reference sequence). This CDR3 spans 15 amino acids. Between the trimmed V and J ends, which lost 6 bases and 0 bases, there was a span of 11 bases. The CDR3 here is CASSPGKATNEKLFF. CDR3 sequence (DNA): TGTGCCAGTAGCCCTGGCAAGGCAACTAATGAAAAACTGTTTTTT. Filled out from reference TRBV19 and TRBJ1-4, the complete variable domain reads DGGITQSPKYLFRKEGQNVTLSCEQNLNHDAMYWYRQDPGQGLRLIYYSQIVNDFQKGDIAEGYSVSREKKESFPLTVTSAQKNPTAFYLCASSPGKATNEKLFFGSGTQLSVL.

There are a few counts of this clonotype. The chain links TRBV20-1 to TRBJ1-2; D gene ambiguous. The CDR3 is 14 residues long. The V gene lost 1 base and the J gene lost 0 bases, with 9 bases spanning the gap. Germline lookup yields CDR1 DFQATT and CDR2 SNEGSKA (reference sequence). The CDR3 bases are TGCAGTGCTAGAGGTGGGCAGGCTAACTATGGCTACACCTTC. Its protein is CSARGGQANYGYTF.

This clonotype was seen many times. In DNA, the CDR3 is TGTGCCAGCAGCTTAACCGAGCAGCGCGAGCAGTACTTC. Amino acids: CASSLTEQREQYF. The rearrangement joins TRBV11-2 to TRBJ2-7; D is uncertain. CDR1 SGHAT and CDR2 FQNNGV come from the germline V gene. Trimming took off 2 bases at V and 6 bases at J, with 11 bases between the two ends. The CDR3 runs to 13 residues. The full variable domain, its missing parts supplied by reference TRBV11-2 and TRBJ2-7, is EAGVAQSPRYKIIEKRQSVAFWCNPISGHATLYWYQQILGQGPKLLIQFQNNGVVDDSQLPKDRFSAERLKGVDSTLKIQPAKLEDSAVYLCASSLTEQREQYFGPGTRLTVT.

The chain is built from TRBV20-1 and TRBJ2-1, with D possibly being TRBD1 or TRBD2 (5 bases each). The V gene lost 4 bases and the J gene lost 9 bases, with 22 bases spanning the gap. CDR3 length: 15 amino acids. The germline CDR1 and CDR2 sequences are DFQATT and SNEGSKA (reference sequence). CDR3: CSATLLAGAFGEQFF. As DNA, the CDR3 is TGCAGTGCTACCCTCTTAGCCGGGGCCTTTGGTGAGCAGTTCTTC.

The genes are TRBV5-6 and TRBJ2-5, with D maybe TRBD2 (7 bases). The CDR3 has 14 residues. The germline gives CDR1 SGHDT, CDR2 YYEEEE. V was cut by 5 bases and J by 2 bases, with 13 bases left in between. Here the CDR3 reads CASRGGGRQETQYF. CDR3 in DNA: TGTGCCAGCAGGGGGGGGGGGCGGCAAGAGACCCAGTACTTC.

The rearrangement uses TRBV19 and TRBJ1-2; D ambiguous. V dropped 3 bases and J dropped 3 bases, with 11 bases sitting between them. The CDR3 consists of 14 residues. Per germline, CDR1 LNHDA and CDR2 SQIVND (reference sequence). CDR3: CASSMGKGDYGYTF. For the CDR3, the DNA is TGTGCCAGTAGTATGGGAAAGGGCGACTATGGCTACACCTTC. Full variable domain (missing parts from reference TRBV19 and TRBJ1-2): DGGITQSPKYLFRKEGQNVTLSCEQNLNHDAMYWYRQDPGQGLRLIYYSQIVNDFQKGDIAEGYSVSREKKESFPLTVTSAQKNPTAFYLCASSMGKGDYGYTFGSGTRLTVV.

This clonotype occurred many times. The chain employs TRBV29-1 and TRBJ2-1; no clear D. The germline V and J ends were trimmed by 3 bases and 10 bases, with 16 bases remaining between them. The CDR3 has 13 residues. Germline V gives CDR1 SQVTM, CDR2 ANQGSEA. The CDR3 loop reads CSVDGDLPREQFF. The CDR3 DNA is TGCAGCGTTGATGGGGATCTTCCAAGGGAGCAGTTCTTC.

CDR3 DNA: TGTGCCAGCTCACCAAACGTAGGGACTAGCGGGACCCACGAGCAGTACTTC. It yields the protein CASSPNVGTSGTHEQYF. This chain connects TRBV18 to TRBJ2-7, with 13 positions matching TRBD2. The length of the CDR3 is 17 residues. Unmatched junction bases numbered 9, after V lost 2 bases and J lost 5 bases. The germline V gene has CDR1 KGHSH and CDR2 LQKENI.

This clonotype was counted at least ten times. V gene TRBV12-3 or TRBV12-4 combines with J gene TRBJ2-1; a possible D gene is TRBD2 (6 bases). This CDR3 is 14 amino acids long. The ends were cut back, 6 bases at V and 2 bases at J, with 11 bases in the middle. CDR3 bases: TGTGCCAGCAGAGGTTCGGGAGCCTACAATGAGCAGTTCTTC. Amino acids: CASRGSGAYNEQFF.

This clonotype was seen more than once but under ten times. This rearrangement joins TRBV12-3 or TRBV12-4 to TRBJ2-6; no definite D call. V lost 9 bases and J 0 bases, leaving 12 bases between the germline ends. This CDR3 comprises 15 residues. The DNA of the CDR3 is TGTGCCAGTAGAGCCGACGACTCTGGGGCCAACGTCCTGACTTTC. Translation: CASRADDSGANVLTF.

This clonotype was detected a few times. The chain employs TRBV9 and TRBJ2-1, with 11 positions matching TRBD2. Trimming cost V 2 bases and J 2 bases; bases outside gene matches: 3. CDR1 and CDR2 from the germline V gene are SGDLS and YYNGEE. This CDR3 contains 16 residues. CDR3 DNA sequence: TGTGCCAGCAGCGTGTCACTAGCGGGAGCCTACAATGAGCAGTTCTTC. This codes for CASSVSLAGAYNEQFF.

The sample holds many counts of this clonotype. The chain combines TRBV20-1 with TRBJ1-5; 7 bases fit TRBD1. V lost 0 bases and J lost 4; bases outside the gene matches: 3. Germline V gene data show CDR1 as DFQATT and CDR2 as SNEGSKA (reference sequence). This CDR3 is built from 14 residues. CDR3 sequence reads: CSARDGTENQPQHF. Here the CDR3 DNA reads TGCAGTGCTAGAGACGGGACAGAGAATCAGCCCCAGCATTTT.

This clonotype was observed a handful of times. The V call is TRBV3-1, the J call TRBJ2-2; 7 bases match TRBD2. V was pared by 7 bases and J by 4 bases, with 9 bases of the junction left unmatched. The CDR3 spans 15 residues. Per the germline V gene, CDR1 is LGHDT and CDR2 is YNNKEL (reference sequence). CDR3 loop: CASNPGGRVTGELFF. The CDR3 DNA sequence: TGTGCCAGCAACCCGGGGGGTCGGGTCACCGGGGAGCTGTTTTTT.

In this sample, this clonotype turned up a few times. The V call is TRBV4-1, the J call TRBJ1-1, with 11 bases identical to TRBD1. The CDR3 spans 13 residues. J gave up 10 bases and V 2 bases, and 3 bases lay outside the gene matches. CDR1 MGHRA and CDR2 YSYEKL come from the germline V gene. As DNA, the CDR3 is TGCGCCAGCAGCCAACCCGGGACAGGGGGAGCTTTCTTT. Translating gives CASSQPGTGGAFF.

Only a few counts were recorded for this clonotype. The chain couples TRBV4-2 to TRBJ1-4, with D perhaps matching TRBD1 (5 bases). The CDR3 is 16 residues long. Germline V gene sequence: CDR1 LGHNA, CDR2 YNFKEQ. V dropped 4 bases and J dropped 8 bases, with 20 bases sitting between them. CDR3 DNA sequence: TGTGCCAGCAGCCGCCGCTTGGGGGTCTTGGGGGAAAAACTGTTTTTT. It yields the protein CASSRRLGVLGEKLFF.

This clonotype was recorded at least ten times. V usage is TRBV11-2 and J usage is TRBJ2-2; D remains ambiguous. Germline V CDR1 and CDR2: SGHAT, FQNNGV. Trimming stripped 4 bases from V and 1 base from J, with 4 bases between. This CDR3 comprises 13 residues. Written as DNA, the CDR3 is TGTGCCAGCAGCTCGGGGAACACCGGGGAGCTGTTTTTT. This gives the protein CASSSGNTGELFF.

This clonotype was found a few times. A much larger clone lies one base from this, so it may be a read error. The J gene is TRBJ2-3, the V gene TRBV28, with a possible D match to TRBD2 (5 bases). Germline CDR1 MDHEN, CDR2 SYDVKM. The germline V and J ends were trimmed by 3 bases and 2 bases, with 9 bases remaining between them. The length of the CDR3 is 14 residues. The CDR3 loop reads CASSFVSDTDTQYF. The CDR3 coding sequence is TGTGCCAGCAGTTTTGTTAGCGACACAGATACGCAGTATTTT.